This is a list of T cell receptor beta chains from one sample in a study of blood T cell repertoires in COVID-19. TCRdb keeps only in-frame clones here, not all; method: immunoSEQ multiplex PCR. Of 120,000 to 150,000 clones listed, 85% to 90% are singletons. Material: peripheral blood. The receptor source for this set is an older woman with acute or convalescent COVID-19. Both conserved end residues are part of each CDR3. D genes are given only for firm matches. Clone size is not always given. Where it is, it says once, few, many or a class for expanded clones.

j_call v_call d_call clone_size cdr3_nt cdr3_aa
TRBJ2-2 TRBV27 TRBD2 NA TGTGCCACCGGGGGGTCCGGGGAGCTGTTTTTT CATGGSGELFF
TRBJ1-1 TRBV7-9 TRBD1 NA TGTGCCAGCAGCTTAGAAAGGGGGCGACGGATGAACACTGAAGCTTTCTTT CASSLERGRRMNTEAFF
TRBJ2-3 TRBV24-1 NA once TGTGCCACCAGTCCACGGGATAGCACAGATACGCAGTATTTT CATSPRDSTDTQYF
TRBJ2-1 TRBV3-1/TRBV3-2 NA NA TGTGCCAGCAGCCTGCAGGGCGGTCAGCAGTTCTTC CASSLQGGQQFF
TRBJ2-3 TRBV19 TRBD2 NA TGTGCCAGTAGTATCGGGCTAGCGGGGTCTCCCACGCAGTATTTT CASSIGLAGSPTQYF
TRBJ2-5 TRBV11-2 NA NA TGTGCCAGCAGCTCCAGGGGAGTCGGGAAGACCCAGTACTTC CASSSRGVGKTQYF
TRBJ2-1 TRBV29-1 NA few TGCAGCGCTTGGAGCAATGAGCAGTTCTTC CSAWSNEQFF
TRBJ2-2 TRBV3-1/TRBV3-2 TRBD1 NA TGTGCCAGCAGCCTAAGGACAGGGAGAAACACCGGGGAGCTGTTTTTT CASSLRTGRNTGELFF
TRBJ1-2 TRBV7-9 NA NA TGTGCCAGCAGCTTAAACTACAGGGCAGGGGATGGCTACACCTTC CASSLNYRAGDGYTF
TRBJ1-5 TRBV3-1/TRBV3-2 NA once TGTGCCAGCAGCCTTTCTAATAGCAATCAGCCCCAGCATTTT CASSLSNSNQPQHF
TRBJ2-3 TRBV3-1/TRBV3-2 TRBD2 NA TGTGCCAGCAGCCTGACTAGCGGGGGATCAAGCACAGATACGCAGTATTTT CASSLTSGGSSTDTQYF
TRBJ1-6 TRBV19 NA NA TGTGCCAGTAGTCCCGCCGCAGGGAATAGGATTAATTCACCCCTCCACTTT CASSPAAGNRINSPLHF
TRBJ2-2 TRBV24-1 TRBD1 NA TGTGCCACCACCGGGACAGGGGGAATCGGGGAGCTGTTTTTT CATTGTGGIGELFF
TRBJ1-1 TRBV19 NA NA TGTGCCAGTAGTATTGGTAGAAGATCTAACACTGAAGCTTTCTTT CASSIGRRSNTEAFF
TRBJ2-5 TRBV4-1 NA NA TGCGCCAGCAGCAAAAGAGAAGAAGAGACCCAGTACTTC CASSKREEETQYF
TRBJ2-7 TRBV19 NA NA TGTGCCAGTAGTATCAGGATAACACCCTACGAGCAGTACTTC CASSIRITPYEQYF
TRBJ2-1 TRBV30 TRBD1 NA TGTGCCTGGAGTGTAAAGGGTAGGACAGGCCCCCATGAGCAGTTCTTC CAWSVKGRTGPHEQFF
TRBJ2-5 TRBV7-2 NA NA TGTGCCAGCAGCTCTCAAGAGACCCAGTACTTC CASSSQETQYF
TRBJ2-3 TRBV5-1 TRBD2 NA TGCGCCAGCAGTGCGACTAGCGGGGGGTCCACAGATACGCAGTATTTT CASSATSGGSTDTQYF
TRBJ2-3 TRBV6-5 TRBD1 NA TGTGCCAGCAGCGTAACAGGGGGCACCACAGATACGCAGTATTTT CASSVTGGTTDTQYF
TRBJ2-5 TRBV7-2 NA NA TGTGCCAGCAGCATCAATGGGGGGTTCATGGGCGAGACCCAGTACTTC CASSINGGFMGETQYF
TRBJ1-1 TRBV6-5 NA NA TGTGCCAACAGTTCCCCGGGTACTGAAGCTTTCTTT CANSSPGTEAFF
TRBJ2-1 TRBV28 TRBD2 NA TGTGCCAGCAACGAGCGGGGTTCGGTCAATGAGCAGTTCTTC CASNERGSVNEQFF
TRBJ2-3 TRBV19 TRBD1 NA TGTGCCAGTAGTGGAGGACAGGGAAGCACAGATACGCAGTATTTT CASSGGQGSTDTQYF
TRBJ2-7 TRBV24-1 TRBD2 NA TGTGCCACCAGTGGGACTGGCCGGGGGGATGAGCAGTACTTC CATSGTGRGDEQYF
TRBJ1-4 TRBV2 TRBD1 NA TGTGCCAGCAGCGCAGGGACAGGCCGTTTTGGGGCACTGTTTTTT CASSAGTGRFGALFF
TRBJ2-1 TRBV11-2 TRBD2 NA TGTGCCAGCAGCATACAGACTAGCGCCTACAATGAGCAGTTCTTC CASSIQTSAYNEQFF
TRBJ1-6 TRBV5-6 NA NA TGTGCCAGCAGCTTGGCAGGCTTCGGGGTCGAACCCCTCCACTTT CASSLAGFGVEPLHF
TRBJ1-2 TRBV24-1 NA NA TGTGCCACCAGTGACCCCGGTCGGGACTATGGCTACACCTTC CATSDPGRDYGYTF
TRBJ2-1 TRBV7-2 TRBD2 NA TGTGCCAGCAGCCCCCAGACTAGCGGGTACAATGAGCAGTTCTTC CASSPQTSGYNEQFF
TRBJ2-3 TRBV7-8 NA NA TGTGCCAGCAGCTTGGCGGGTTACCAGTATTTT CASSLAGYQYF
TRBJ1-1 TRBV19 TRBD1 NA TGTGCCACCTCCCGCCCGGGACAGGGGAACACTGAAGCTTTCTTT CATSRPGQGNTEAFF
TRBJ2-7 TRBV7-8 TRBD2 NA TGTGCCAGCAGCTTACGGGCTAGCGGGGGGAAACCCGCCTACGAGCAGTACTTC CASSLRASGGKPAYEQYF
TRBJ2-2 TRBV27 TRBD2 NA TGTGCCAGCACCCGAGCGGGGGTGAACACCGGGGAGCTGTTTTTT CASTRAGVNTGELFF
TRBJ1-1 TRBV18 TRBD1 NA TGTGCCAGCTCACCCGACAGGGACACTGAAGCTTTCTTT CASSPDRDTEAFF
TRBJ2-2 TRBV6-2/TRBV6-3 TRBD2 many TGTGCCAGCAGTTACTCGAGCGGGGGGGCGGACACCGGGGAGCTGTTTTTT CASSYSSGGADTGELFF
TRBJ1-5 TRBV6-6 TRBD1 NA TGTGCCAGCAGTTGGACAGGGTCGGATCAGCCCCAGCATTTT CASSWTGSDQPQHF
TRBJ2-7 TRBV28 NA NA TGTGCCAGCAGTTCTCCTCAGGGTTCCTACGAGCAGTACTTC CASSSPQGSYEQYF
TRBJ2-3 TRBV7-3 NA NA TGTGCCAGCAGCTTAAAAGGCGGAGGGCGAGATACGCAGTATTTT CASSLKGGGRDTQYF
TRBJ1-1 TRBV6-5 TRBD1 once TGTGCCAGCAGTTACGGGACAGCTGGATGGGCTTTCTTT CASSYGTAGWAFF
TRBJ1-1 TRBV5-4 NA NA TGTGCCAGCAGCTTAAGGCAGCAGACTGCTTTCTTT CASSLRQQTAFF
TRBJ1-1 TRBV4-2 NA NA TGTGCCAGCAGCCAGCCTACAGGGAGCACTGAAGCTTTCTTT CASSQPTGSTEAFF
TRBJ2-7 TRBV9 TRBD2 NA TGTGCCAGCAGCGTAGGTAGCGGGGGGTTCGAGCAGTACTTC CASSVGSGGFEQYF
TRBJ2-3 TRBV6-1 NA NA TGTGCCAGCAGTGAAGGTAGCGGAGTCAGCACAGATACGCAGTATTTT CASSEGSGVSTDTQYF
TRBJ2-1 TRBV2 TRBD1 NA TGTGCCACCCAAGAGGACAGGGTGGATGAGCAGTTCTTC CATQEDRVDEQFF
TRBJ1-5 TRBV7-2 NA NA TGTGCCAGCAGCCCTTGGGGGGGTGATCAGCCCCAGCATTTT CASSPWGGDQPQHF
TRBJ2-3 TRBV3-1/TRBV3-2 NA NA TGTGCCAGCAGCCTTCTAGGGGCCCGCACAGATACGCAGTATTTT CASSLLGARTDTQYF
TRBJ2-5 TRBV7-2 TRBD1 NA TGTGCCAGCAGCTTACGGGACAGGGGGCACCAAGAGACCCAGTACTTC CASSLRDRGHQETQYF
TRBJ2-1 TRBV6-5 NA NA TGTGCCAGCAGTCAACAGGGCGAGGAGCAGTTCTTC CASSQQGEEQFF
TRBJ1-1 TRBV6-5 TRBD1 NA TGTGCCAGCAGTAAATCTGGACAGGGCACTTCTGAAGCTTTCTTT CASSKSGQGTSEAFF
TRBJ2-2 TRBV5-1 TRBD1 NA TGCGCCAGCAGCCAAACCGGGACAGGGGCCGGGGAGCTGTTTTTT CASSQTGTGAGELFF